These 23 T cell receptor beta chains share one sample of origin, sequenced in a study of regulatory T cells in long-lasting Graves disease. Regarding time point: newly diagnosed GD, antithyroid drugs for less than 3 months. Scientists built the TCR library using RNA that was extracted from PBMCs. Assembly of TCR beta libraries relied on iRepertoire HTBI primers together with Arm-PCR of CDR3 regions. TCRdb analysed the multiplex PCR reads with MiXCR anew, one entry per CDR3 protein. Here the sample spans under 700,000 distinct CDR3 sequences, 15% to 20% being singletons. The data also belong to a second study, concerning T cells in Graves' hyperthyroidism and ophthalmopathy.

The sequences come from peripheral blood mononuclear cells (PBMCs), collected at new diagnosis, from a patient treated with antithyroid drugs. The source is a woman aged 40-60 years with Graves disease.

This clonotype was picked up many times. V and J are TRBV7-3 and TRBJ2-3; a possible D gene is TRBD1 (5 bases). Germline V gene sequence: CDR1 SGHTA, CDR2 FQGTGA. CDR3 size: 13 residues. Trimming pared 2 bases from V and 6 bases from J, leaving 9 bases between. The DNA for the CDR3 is TGTGCCAGCAGCTTAGAGACAGCTGATACGCAGTATTTT. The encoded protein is CASSLETADTQYF.

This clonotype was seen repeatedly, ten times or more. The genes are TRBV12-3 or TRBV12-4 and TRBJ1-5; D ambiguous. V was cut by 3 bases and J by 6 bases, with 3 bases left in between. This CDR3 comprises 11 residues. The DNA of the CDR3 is TGTGCCAGCAGTTTCAGTCAGCCCCAGCATTTT. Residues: CASSFSQPQHF.

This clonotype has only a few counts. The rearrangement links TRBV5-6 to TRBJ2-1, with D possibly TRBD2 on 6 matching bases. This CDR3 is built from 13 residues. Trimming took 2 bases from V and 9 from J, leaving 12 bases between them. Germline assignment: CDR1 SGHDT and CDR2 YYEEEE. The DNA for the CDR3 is TGTGCCAGCAGCTTCACTAGCTTCGGTGAGCAGTTCTTC. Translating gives CASSFTSFGEQFF.

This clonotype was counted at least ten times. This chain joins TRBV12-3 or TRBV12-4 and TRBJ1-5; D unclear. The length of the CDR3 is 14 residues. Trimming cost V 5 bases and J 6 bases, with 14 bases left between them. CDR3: CASSLGREGQPQHF. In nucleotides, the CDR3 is TGTGCCAGCAGTCTCGGCCGGGAAGGTCAGCCCCAGCATTTT.

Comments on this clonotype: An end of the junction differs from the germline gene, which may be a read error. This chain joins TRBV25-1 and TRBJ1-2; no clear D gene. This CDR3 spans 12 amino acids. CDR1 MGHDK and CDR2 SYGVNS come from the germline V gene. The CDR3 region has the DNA TGTGCCGGCAGTGTGACGGGGAAAGGCTACACCTTC. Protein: CAGSVTGKGYTF.

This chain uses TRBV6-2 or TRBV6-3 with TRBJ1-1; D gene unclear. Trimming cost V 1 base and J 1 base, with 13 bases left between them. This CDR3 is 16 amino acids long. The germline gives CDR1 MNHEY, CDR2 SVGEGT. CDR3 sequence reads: CASSYLPEYRNTEAFF. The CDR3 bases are TGTGCCAGCAGTTACTTGCCAGAATATAGGAACACTGAAGCTTTCTTT.

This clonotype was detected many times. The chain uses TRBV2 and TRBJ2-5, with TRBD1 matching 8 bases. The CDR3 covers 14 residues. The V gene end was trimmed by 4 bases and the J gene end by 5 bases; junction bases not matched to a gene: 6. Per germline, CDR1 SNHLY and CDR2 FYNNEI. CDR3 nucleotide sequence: TGTGCCAGCAGTGGGACAGGGTCAGGGGAGACCCAGTACTTC. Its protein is CASSGTGSGETQYF.

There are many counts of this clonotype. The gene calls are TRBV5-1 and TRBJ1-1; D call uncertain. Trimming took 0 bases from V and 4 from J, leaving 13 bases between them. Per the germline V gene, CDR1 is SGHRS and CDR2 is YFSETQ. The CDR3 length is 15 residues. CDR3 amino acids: CASSLDSSSATEAFF. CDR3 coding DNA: TGCGCCAGCAGCTTGGACAGTTCGTCGGCCACTGAAGCTTTCTTT.

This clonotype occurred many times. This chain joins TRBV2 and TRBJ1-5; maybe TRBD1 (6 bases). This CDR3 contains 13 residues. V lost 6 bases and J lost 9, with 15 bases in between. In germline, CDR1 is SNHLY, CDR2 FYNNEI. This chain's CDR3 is CASRILQGRPQHF. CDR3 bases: TGTGCCAGCAGGATTTTACAGGGTCGGCCCCAGCATTTT.

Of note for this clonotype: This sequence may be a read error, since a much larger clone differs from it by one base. DNA for the CDR3: TGTGCCAGCAGCCCCCCTACTAATCAGCCCCAGCATTTT. This gives the protein CASSPPTNQPQHF. The gene calls are TRBV7-9 and TRBJ1-5; no clear D. Between the trimmed V and J ends, which lost 5 bases and 4 bases, there was a span of 9 bases. Germline V lookup: CDR1 SEHNR, CDR2 FQNEAQ (reference sequence). This CDR3 is built from 13 residues.

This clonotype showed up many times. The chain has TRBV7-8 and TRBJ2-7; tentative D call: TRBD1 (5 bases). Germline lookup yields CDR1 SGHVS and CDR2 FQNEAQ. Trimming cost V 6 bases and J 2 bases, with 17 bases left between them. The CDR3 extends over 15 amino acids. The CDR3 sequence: CASRTRTQSPYEQYF. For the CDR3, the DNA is TGTGCCAGCAGGACGAGGACACAATCTCCCTACGAGCAGTACTTC.

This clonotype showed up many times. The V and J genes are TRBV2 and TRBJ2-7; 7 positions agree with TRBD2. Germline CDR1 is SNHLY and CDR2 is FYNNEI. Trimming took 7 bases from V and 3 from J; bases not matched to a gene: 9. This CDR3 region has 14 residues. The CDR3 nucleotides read TGTGCCAGCACGGGGGGAGGTTCCTTCTACGAGCAGTACTTC. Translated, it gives CASTGGGSFYEQYF.

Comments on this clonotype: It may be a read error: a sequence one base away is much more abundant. The chain's CDR3 is CASSPRDGPEKTRYF. For the CDR3, the DNA is TGTGCCAGCTCACCCAGGGACGGACCGGAGAAGACCCGGTACTTC. V and J are TRBV18 and TRBJ2-5, with D tentatively TRBD1 or TRBD2 (5 bases each). This CDR3 comprises 15 residues. The germline CDR1 and CDR2 sequences are KGHSH and LQKENI.

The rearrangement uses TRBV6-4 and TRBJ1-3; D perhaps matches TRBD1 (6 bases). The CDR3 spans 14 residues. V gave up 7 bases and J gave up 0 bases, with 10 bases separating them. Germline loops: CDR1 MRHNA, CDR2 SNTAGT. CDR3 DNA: TGTGCCAGCACTAGGACAGCCTCTGGAAACACCATATATTTT. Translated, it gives CASTRTASGNTIYF.

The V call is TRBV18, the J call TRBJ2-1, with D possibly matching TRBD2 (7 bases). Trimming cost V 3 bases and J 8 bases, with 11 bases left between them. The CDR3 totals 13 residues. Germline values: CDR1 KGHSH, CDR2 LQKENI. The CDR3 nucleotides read TGTGCCAGCTCACCGAGCGGGACACATGAGCAGTTCTTC. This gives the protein CASSPSGTHEQFF.

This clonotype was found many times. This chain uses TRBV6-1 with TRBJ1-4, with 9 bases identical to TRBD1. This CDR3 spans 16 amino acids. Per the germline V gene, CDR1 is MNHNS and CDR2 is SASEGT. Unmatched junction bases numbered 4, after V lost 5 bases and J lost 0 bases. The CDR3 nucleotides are TGTGCCAGCAGTCGGGACAGGGCCGCAACTAATGAAAAACTGTTTTTT. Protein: CASSRDRAATNEKLFF.

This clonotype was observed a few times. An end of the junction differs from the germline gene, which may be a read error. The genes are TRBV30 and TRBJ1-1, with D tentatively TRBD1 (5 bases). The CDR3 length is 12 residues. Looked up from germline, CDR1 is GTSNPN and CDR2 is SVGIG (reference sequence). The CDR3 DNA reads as TGTGCCTGCGGGGGTTCGAACACTAAAGCTTTCTTT. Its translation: CACGGSNTKAFF.

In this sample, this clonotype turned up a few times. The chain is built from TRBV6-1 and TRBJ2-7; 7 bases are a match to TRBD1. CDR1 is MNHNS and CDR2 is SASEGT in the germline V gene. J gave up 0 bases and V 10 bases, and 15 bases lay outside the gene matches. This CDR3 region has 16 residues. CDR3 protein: CATGAPLGTVSYEQYF. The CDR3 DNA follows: TGTGCCACCGGAGCACCACTCGGGACAGTCTCCTACGAGCAGTACTTC.

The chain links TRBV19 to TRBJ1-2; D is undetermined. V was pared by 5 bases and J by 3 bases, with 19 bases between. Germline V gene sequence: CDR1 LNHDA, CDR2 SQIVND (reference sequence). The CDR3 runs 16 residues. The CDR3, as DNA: TGTGCCAGTAGTTCGCGACGGCAAAGCTCTTACTATGGCTACACCTTC. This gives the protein CASSSRRQSSYYGYTF.

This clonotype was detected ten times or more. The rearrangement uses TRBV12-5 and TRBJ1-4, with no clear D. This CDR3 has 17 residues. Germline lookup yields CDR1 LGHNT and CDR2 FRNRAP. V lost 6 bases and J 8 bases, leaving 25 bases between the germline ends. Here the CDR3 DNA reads TGTGCTAGTGGACCTGGCTTCGAACGAAAGGTTCGGGAAAAACTGTTTTTT. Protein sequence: CASGPGFERKVREKLFF.

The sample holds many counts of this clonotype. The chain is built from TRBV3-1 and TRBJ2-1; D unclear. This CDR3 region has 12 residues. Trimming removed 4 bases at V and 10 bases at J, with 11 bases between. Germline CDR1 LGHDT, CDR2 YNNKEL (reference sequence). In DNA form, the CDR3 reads TGTGCCAGCAGCCGTCGGGTTGGGGAGCAGTTCTTC. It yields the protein CASSRRVGEQFF.

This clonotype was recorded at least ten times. This chain's CDR3 is CASSININTEAFF. CDR3 sequence (DNA): TGTGCCAGCAGCATTAATATCAACACTGAAGCTTTCTTT. The chain links TRBV7-6 to TRBJ1-1; D unclear. This CDR3 comprises 13 residues. V was clipped by 5 bases and J by 2 bases, with 9 bases between them. Germline V gives CDR1 SGHVS, CDR2 FNYEAQ.

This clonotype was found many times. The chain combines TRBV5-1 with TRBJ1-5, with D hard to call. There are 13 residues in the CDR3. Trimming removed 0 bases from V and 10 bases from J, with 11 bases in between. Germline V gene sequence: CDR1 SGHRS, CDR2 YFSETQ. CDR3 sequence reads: CASSLEDLPPQHF. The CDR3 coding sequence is TGCGCCAGCAGCTTGGAGGACCTTCCTCCCCAGCATTTT.